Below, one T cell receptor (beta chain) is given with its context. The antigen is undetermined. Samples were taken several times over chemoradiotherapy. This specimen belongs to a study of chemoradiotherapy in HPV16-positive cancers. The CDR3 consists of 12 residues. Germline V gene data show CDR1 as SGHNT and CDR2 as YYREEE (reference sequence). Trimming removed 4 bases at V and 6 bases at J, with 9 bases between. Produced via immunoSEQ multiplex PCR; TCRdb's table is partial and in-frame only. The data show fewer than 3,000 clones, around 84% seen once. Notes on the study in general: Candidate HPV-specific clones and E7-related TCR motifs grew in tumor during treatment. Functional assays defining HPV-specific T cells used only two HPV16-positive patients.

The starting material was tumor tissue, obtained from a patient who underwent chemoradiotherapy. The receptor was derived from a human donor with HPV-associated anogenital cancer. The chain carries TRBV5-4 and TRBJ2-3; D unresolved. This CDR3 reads CASSLSRDTQYF. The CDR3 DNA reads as TGTGCCAGCAGCCTTAGTCGGGATACGCAGTATTTT.